This T cell receptor beta chain was retrieved from a study of T cell clonotyping in hematopoietic cell transplantation. Trimming left V 0 bases short and J 3 bases short, with 9 bases between. This CDR3 comprises 14 residues. CDR1 and CDR2 from the germline V gene are SGDLS and YYNGEE. This clone was detected once. Sequenced by immunoSEQ multiplex PCR; TCRdb stores in-frame clones only, minus some. The table shows about 36,000 clones, with around nine tenths occurring only once. The clonotype originates from a woman in her 40s in good health. Some clones in this sample may be carry-over from other donors' samples. The rearrangement uses TRBV9 and TRBJ2-5; D is unresolved. The sample taken for sequencing was peripheral blood mononuclear cells. CDR3 coding DNA: TGTGCCAGCAGCGTAGGAATCGAGGAAGAGACCCAGTACTTC. Residues: CASSVGIEEETQYF.